The TCR beta chain described here comes from a study of T cells after yellow fever vaccination. TCRdb analysed the 5' RACE reads with MiXCR anew, one entry per CDR3 protein. The table includes roughly 340,000 distinct CDR3 sequences, over 8% detected once. V trimming: 6 bases; J trimming: 0 bases; junction bases outside the gene matches: 4. The length of the CDR3 is 15 residues. J is TRBJ1-3 and V is TRBV12-3 or TRBV12-4; the match to TRBD1 covers 8 bases. The sequencing here drew on PBMCs, taken on the day of the first yellow fever vaccination. This receptor was identified in a man aged 18 to 35 who received the YFV17D yellow fever vaccine. The CDR3 region has the DNA TGTGCCAGCAGCGGGACAGGCCTCTCTGGAAACACCATATATTTT. It is translated as CASSGTGLSGNTIYF.